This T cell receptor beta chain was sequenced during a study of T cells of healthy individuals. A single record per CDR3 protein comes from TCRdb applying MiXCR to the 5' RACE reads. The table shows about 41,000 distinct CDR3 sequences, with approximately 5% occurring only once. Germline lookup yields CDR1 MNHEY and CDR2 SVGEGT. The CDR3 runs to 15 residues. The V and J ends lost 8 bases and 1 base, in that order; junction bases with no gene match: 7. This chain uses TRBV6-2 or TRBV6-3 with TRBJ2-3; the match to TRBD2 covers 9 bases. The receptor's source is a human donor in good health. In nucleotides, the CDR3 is TGTGCCAGCGCGGAAGCGGGAGGCCGCACAGATACGCAGTATTTT. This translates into CASAEAGGRTDTQYF.